Shown below are 23 T cell receptor beta chains from a single sample sequenced in a study of CD8 T cells in ankylosing spondylitis. TCRdb re-called the 5' RACE reads with MiXCR, one entry per CDR3 protein. The profile shows 300,000 to 400,000 distinct CDR3 sequences, approximately 10% of them singletons. Sequencing was carried out using blood, either unsorted or a sorted T cell fraction (not recorded which). These receptors were taken from a female donor with ankylosing spondylitis or in good health (not recorded which).

This clonotype was seen many times. The chain has TRBV11-2 and TRBJ2-2, with D possibly matching TRBD1 (5 bases). Trimming stripped 8 bases from V and 4 bases from J, with 14 bases between. Germline CDR1 is SGHAT and CDR2 is FQNNGV. This CDR3 spans 14 amino acids. CDR3 nucleotide sequence: TGTGCCAGCTCTCGGCAGGGAAGCACCGGGGAGCTGTTTTTT. Translating gives CASSRQGSTGELFF.

This clonotype has a count of ten or more. The chain couples TRBV13 to TRBJ1-1; 9 bases match TRBD1. This CDR3 is built from 18 residues. Losses at the gene ends were 3 bases for V and 11 bases for J; bases not matched to a gene: 22. Germline lookup yields CDR1 PRHDT and CDR2 FYEKMQ (reference sequence). The CDR3 DNA reads as TGTGCCAGCAGCTTGCGCCCCATGGGACAGGGTGGGGACACTGGGGCTTTCTTT. It specifies CASSLRPMGQGGDTGAFF.

This clonotype appeared many times. The CDR3 loop is CASSLSGLGLNTEAFF. CDR3 DNA sequence: TGCGCCAGCAGCTTAAGCGGGTTGGGTCTGAACACTGAAGCTTTCTTT. This chain uses TRBV5-1 with TRBJ1-1; D gene unclear. CDR1 and CDR2 from the germline V gene are SGHRS and YFSETQ. V lost 2 bases and J lost 0, with 14 bases in between. CDR3 length: 16 residues.

The CDR3 spells CASSLSGPAGGNTIYF. DNA of the CDR3: TGTGCCAGCAGCTTATCAGGGCCAGCGGGCGGAAACACCATATATTTT. This chain uses TRBV7-9 with TRBJ1-3; weak D call: TRBD1 (5 bases). CDR1 and CDR2 from the germline V gene are SEHNR and FQNEAQ (reference sequence). This CDR3 has 16 residues. The V gene lost 2 bases and the J gene lost 4 bases, with 15 bases spanning the gap.

This clonotype was seen only a few times. This chain connects TRBV12-3 or TRBV12-4 to TRBJ2-2; a possible D gene is TRBD1 (7 bases). The V end was cut by 3 bases, the J end by 4 bases, with 15 bases between. CDR3 length: 16 residues. The CDR3 sequence is CASSLRGQGGTGELFF. The CDR3 nucleotides are TGTGCCAGCAGTTTGAGGGGCCAGGGGGGCACCGGGGAGCTGTTTTTT.

This clonotype appeared many times. Here the CDR3 DNA reads TGTGCCAGCAGCTTATCCTGGTACGAGCAGTACTTC. Translation: CASSLSWYEQYF. The V and J genes are TRBV7-8 and TRBJ2-7; D uncertain. Trimming shortened V by 2 bases and J by 4 bases, and 6 bases separated the two germline ends. The V gene's germline CDR1 is SGHVS and CDR2 FQNEAQ. The CDR3 length is 12 residues.

As concerns this clonotype: A read error may be the cause here, since a much bigger clone is one base away. The V and J genes are TRBV12-3 or TRBV12-4 and TRBJ1-5; D unresolved. This CDR3 has 13 amino acids. CDR3 nucleotide sequence: TGTGCCAGCAGTTCCAGTCAGAATCAGCCCCAGAATTTT. Amino acids: CASSSSQNQPQNF.

This chain uses TRBV4-3 with TRBJ2-5; possibly TRBD2 for D (6 bases). Trimming cost V 2 bases and J 3 bases, with 19 bases left between them. CDR3 length: 17 amino acids. Germline CDR1 is LGHNA and CDR2 is YSLEER. The CDR3 loop reads CASSQSYGVAVEETQYF. In nucleotides, the CDR3 is TGCGCCAGCAGCCAAAGCTACGGGGTAGCGGTCGAAGAGACCCAGTACTTC.

At least ten counts were recorded for this clonotype. This rearrangement joins TRBV24-1 to TRBJ1-1; 7 bases agree with TRBD1. The CDR3 spans 13 residues. The junction had 2 bases not matched to a gene; V was cut back by 5 bases and J by 3 bases. Per germline, CDR1 KGHDR and CDR2 SFDVKD. The DNA of the CDR3 is TGTGCCACCAGTGGAGACAGGGACACTGAAGCTTTCTTT. This codes for CATSGDRDTEAFF.

This clonotype was seen many times. The V call is TRBV25-1, the J call TRBJ2-7; D might be TRBD1 (6 bases). The V and J ends lost 6 bases and 4 bases respectively, with 16 bases between them. Germline loops: CDR1 MGHDK, CDR2 SYGVNS. CDR3 size: 14 residues. The CDR3: CASSGERDTYEQYF. Here the CDR3 DNA reads TGTGCCAGCAGCGGGGAAAGGGACACTTACGAGCAGTACTTC.

This clonotype has a count of ten or more. This chain uses TRBV20-1 with TRBJ1-5; 7 bases are shared with TRBD1. Per germline, CDR1 DFQATT and CDR2 SNEGSKA (reference sequence). The CDR3 is made up of 16 amino acids. Losses at the gene ends were 4 bases for V and 0 bases for J; bases not matched to a gene: 9. CDR3 bases: TGCAGTGCTAAGACAGGGAACCCTTATAGCAATCAGCCCCAGCATTTT. Amino acid sequence: CSAKTGNPYSNQPQHF.

The table lists this clonotype with many counts. The CDR3 DNA is TGTGCCAGCAGTTTACGCTCAGGGTGGCCCCAAGAGACCCAGTACTTC. Translated: CASSLRSGWPQETQYF. The rearrangement joins TRBV28 to TRBJ2-5; D might be TRBD1 (5 bases). This CDR3 spans 16 amino acids. V lost 2 bases and J lost 1, with 14 bases in between. CDR1 and CDR2 from the germline V gene are MDHEN and SYDVKM.

Details on this clonotype: A much larger clone differs by one base, so this may be a read error. The rearrangement joins TRBV20-1 to TRBJ2-1, with 7 bases aligning to TRBD2. CDR1 is DFQATT and CDR2 is SNEGSKA in the germline V gene (reference sequence). The length of the CDR3 is 12 residues. CDR3 region: CSVRREPNKQFF. The CDR3 region has the DNA TGCAGTGTTAGGCGGGAGCCCAATAAGCAGTTCTTC.

This clonotype has ten or more counts. The junction departs from the called germline gene at one end, perhaps through a read error. The chain employs TRBV5-1 and TRBJ1-5; 11 nucleotides align to TRBD1. Germline assignment: CDR1 SGHRS and CDR2 YFSETQ. The CDR3 is made up of 14 amino acids. The CDR3 nucleotides are TGTGCCAGCAGTTCCGGGACAGGGGGTCAGCCCCAGCATTTT. The encoded protein is CASSSGTGGQPQHF.

The chain employs TRBV10-2 and TRBJ2-1, with TRBD2 matching over 11 bases. J was trimmed by 9 bases and V by 6 bases; bases with no gene match: 10. CDR3 length: 15 residues. Germline CDR1 reads WSHSY; CDR2 reads SAAADI. CDR3 nucleotides: TGCGCCAGCAGCTCACTAGCGGGAGAGGTCGGTGAGCAGTTCTTC. This encodes CASSSLAGEVGEQFF.

This clonotype was seen ten or more times. CDR3 amino acids: CASQGAHNEQFF. DNA of the CDR3: TGTGCCAGCCAGGGGGCGCATAATGAGCAGTTCTTC. This sequence joins TRBV27 and TRBJ2-1; 8 bases agree with TRBD1. Germline CDR1 reads MNHEY; CDR2 reads SMNVEV (reference sequence). The CDR3 length is 12 residues. With 8 bases clipped from V and 7 bases from J, the junction kept 4 bases outside the gene matches.

This clonotype was detected many times. The CDR3 is CSARVQGGNSPLHF. The CDR3 bases are TGCAGTGCTAGAGTCCAGGGAGGTAATTCACCCCTCCACTTT. The rearrangement uses TRBV20-1 and TRBJ1-6, with D maybe TRBD1 (5 bases). Germline assignment: CDR1 DFQATT and CDR2 SNEGSKA (reference sequence). V lost 1 base to trimming and J lost 6 bases, with 10 bases between them. The CDR3 is made up of 14 amino acids.

This clonotype was picked up many times. This sequence joins TRBV5-1 and TRBJ1-2; perhaps TRBD1 as D (5 bases). The CDR3 has 14 residues. Trimming pared 0 bases from V and 3 bases from J, leaving 9 bases between. CDR1 and CDR2 (germline): SGHRS, YFSETQ. Written as DNA, the CDR3 is TGCGCCAGCAGCTTGGGCGACAGTGACTATGGCTACACCTTC. It codes for CASSLGDSDYGYTF.

This clonotype was seen repeatedly, ten times or more. This chain uses TRBV12-3 or TRBV12-4 with TRBJ2-4; D may be TRBD2 (7 bases). This CDR3 is built from 16 residues. V was cut by 5 bases and J by 7 bases, with 21 bases left in between. The CDR3, as DNA: TGTGCCAGCAGTCTCAACCGAGGGGGGGCACGTAACATTCAGTACTTC. Protein: CASSLNRGGARNIQYF.

The chain combines TRBV20-1 with TRBJ1-6; 11 positions match TRBD1. With V trimmed by 2 bases and J by 10 bases, 7 bases remained unmatched. The CDR3 covers 15 residues. Per the germline V gene, CDR1 is DFQATT and CDR2 is SNEGSKA (reference sequence). The chain's CDR3 is CSARPTGTGGSPLHF. CDR3 nucleotides: TGCAGTGCTAGACCAACCGGGACAGGGGGGTCACCCCTCCACTTT.

This clonotype has only a few counts. The V and J genes are TRBV30 and TRBJ1-2, with D maybe TRBD1 (6 bases). V dropped 8 bases and J dropped 5 bases, with 12 bases sitting between them. Looked up from germline, CDR1 is GTSNPN and CDR2 is SVGIG (reference sequence). The CDR3 loop spans 11 amino acids. The CDR3 region is CAGGQVYGYTF. The CDR3 coding sequence is TGTGCCGGGGGGCAGGTTTATGGCTACACCTTC.

The V and J genes are TRBV30 and TRBJ2-1; 10 nucleotides align to TRBD2. The V gene end was trimmed by 7 bases and the J gene end by 9 bases; junction bases not matched to a gene: 9. The CDR3 has 13 amino acids. From germline, CDR1 is GTSNPN and CDR2 SVGIG (reference sequence). The chain's CDR3 is CASLAGAYSEQFF. Written as DNA, the CDR3 is TGTGCCTCTCTAGCGGGGGCCTATAGTGAGCAGTTCTTC.

This clonotype came up many times. This chain connects TRBV5-6 to TRBJ2-5; D gene uncertain. CDR1 is SGHDT, CDR2 YYEEEE, per germline. CDR3 length equals 15 residues. The V end lost 2 bases, the J end lost 1 base, and 12 bases lay between the germline ends. The CDR3 bases are TGTGCCAGCAGCTTATGGGGATACGGCCAAGAGACCCAGTACTTC. It codes for CASSLWGYGQETQYF.